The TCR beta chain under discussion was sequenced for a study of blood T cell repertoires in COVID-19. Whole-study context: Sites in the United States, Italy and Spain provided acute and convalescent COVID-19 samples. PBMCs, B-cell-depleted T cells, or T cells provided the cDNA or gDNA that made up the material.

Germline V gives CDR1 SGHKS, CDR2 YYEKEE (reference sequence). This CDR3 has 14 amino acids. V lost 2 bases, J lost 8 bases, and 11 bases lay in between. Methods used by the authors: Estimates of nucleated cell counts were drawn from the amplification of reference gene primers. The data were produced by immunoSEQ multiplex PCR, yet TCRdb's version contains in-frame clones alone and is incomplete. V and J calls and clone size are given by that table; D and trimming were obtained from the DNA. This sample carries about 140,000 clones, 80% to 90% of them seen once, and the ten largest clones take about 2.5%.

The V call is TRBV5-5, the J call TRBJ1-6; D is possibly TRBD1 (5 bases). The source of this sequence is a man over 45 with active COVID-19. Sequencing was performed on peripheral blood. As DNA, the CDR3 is TGTGCCAGCAGCTTTGGCAGGGAGGATTCACCCCTCCACTTT. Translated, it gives CASSFGREDSPLHF.